Listed here are 7 T cell receptor beta chains from one sample, sequenced in a study of brain T cells in children with intractable seizures. Data came from immunoSEQ multiplex PCR; TCRdb stores just in-frame clones and leaves some out. The sample consists of approximately 77,000 clones, about 93% of them appearing once. Sequences were derived from peripheral blood, sampled at surgery. The receptors here all came from a boy under three years old with tuberous sclerosis and intractable seizures.

This chain links TRBV5-8 with TRBJ2-5, with 8 nucleotides matching TRBD2. V gave up 4 bases and J gave up 2 bases; unmatched junction bases: 7. The CDR3 loop spans 15 amino acids. Germline CDR1 reads SGHTS; CDR2 reads YDEGEE. As DNA, the CDR3 is TGTGCCAGCAGCAAACTACTAGCGGATCAAGAGACCCAGTACTTC. Its translation is CASSKLLADQETQYF.

The rearrangement uses TRBV19 and TRBJ2-2, with D perhaps TRBD1 or TRBD2 (5 bases each). Trimming removed 6 bases from V and 8 bases from J, with 16 bases in between. Germline V gives CDR1 LNHDA, CDR2 SQIVND (reference sequence). The CDR3 contains 14 residues. CDR3 nucleotide sequence: TGTGCCAGTAGAGACCCAGGGACCGCTGGGGAGCTGTTTTTT. Translated, it gives CASRDPGTAGELFF. The full variable domain, its missing parts supplied by reference TRBV19 and TRBJ2-2, is DGGITQSPKYLFRKEGQNVTLSCEQNLNHDAMYWYRQDPGQGLRLIYYSQIVNDFQKGDIAEGYSVSREKKESFPLTVTSAQKNPTAFYLCASRDPGTAGELFFGEGSRLTVL.

The CDR3 sequence is CASSQGQGAYYEQYF. The CDR3 DNA is TGTGCCAGCTCCCAGGGACAGGGGGCTTACTACGAGCAGTACTTC. The chain couples TRBV18 to TRBJ2-7, with 12 bases that match TRBD1. V dropped 6 bases and J dropped 3; count of bases not matched to a gene: 6. CDR3 length equals 15 residues. The germline CDR1 and CDR2 sequences are KGHSH and LQKENI.

In this sample, this clone turned up once. This sequence joins TRBV2 and TRBJ2-1, with D unresolved. The germline V gene has CDR1 SNHLY and CDR2 FYNNEI. This CDR3 comprises 12 residues. Trimming took off 6 bases at V and 4 bases at J, with 7 bases between the two ends. This CDR3 is CASSAPYNEQFF. The CDR3 DNA is TGTGCCAGCAGCGCCCCTTACAATGAGCAGTTCTTC.

The chain employs TRBV29-1 and TRBJ2-1; D is unresolved. Per germline, CDR1 SQVTM and CDR2 ANQGSEA. The CDR3 sequence is 13 residues long. Trimming pared 5 bases from V and 0 bases from J, leaving 8 bases between. CDR3 in amino acids: CSVLTISYNEQFF. Written as DNA, the CDR3 is TGCAGCGTTTTGACCATCTCCTACAATGAGCAGTTCTTC.

The V and J genes are TRBV5-1 and TRBJ2-1, with D perhaps TRBD2 (6 bases). This CDR3 has 14 residues. Trimming pared 2 bases from V and 7 bases from J, leaving 13 bases between. CDR1 and CDR2 (germline): SGHRS, YFSETQ. CDR3 residues: CASSFAGRNNEQFF. CDR3 DNA: TGCGCCAGCAGCTTTGCCGGGAGAAATAATGAGCAGTTCTTC. Full variable domain (outside the CDR3, taken from reference TRBV5-1 and TRBJ2-1): KAGVTQTPRYLIKTRGQQVTLSCSPISGHRSVSWYQQTPGQGLQFLFEYFSETQRNKGNFPGRFSGRQFSNSRSEMNVSTLELGDSALYLCASSFAGRNNEQFFGPGTRLTVL.

The DNA of the CDR3 is TGTGCCAGCAGCAGCAACCGGGAGCCAGTCAACACTGAAGCTTTCTTT. Its translation: CASSSNREPVNTEAFF. This chain connects TRBV7-9 to TRBJ1-1; no clear D gene. This CDR3 region has 16 residues. Per the germline V gene, CDR1 is SEHNR and CDR2 is FQNEAQ (reference sequence). V gave up 5 bases and J gave up 2 bases, with 18 bases separating them.